Listed below are T cell receptor beta chains from one sample, sequenced in a study of regulatory T cells in long-lasting Graves disease. In TCRdb, the multiplex PCR reads were re-called with MiXCR into one record per CDR3 protein. Seen here are about 470,000 distinct CDR3 sequences, more than 13% observed once, and the top ten hold 16%. The same data also contributed to another study, on T cells in Graves' hyperthyroidism and ophthalmopathy.

Sequenced material: peripheral blood mononuclear cells (PBMCs), taken at new diagnosis, from a patient treated with antithyroid drugs. Receptors were obtained from a woman in her thirties with Graves disease. CDR3s include the opening cysteine and the closing phenylalanine or tryptophan. D genes are given only for firm matches. Part of the rows lack a size; the others show once, few, many or a class for expanded clones.

v_gene | d_gene | len | abundance | CDR3aa
TRBV10-3 | TRBD1 | 14 | - | CAISDTGGTGELFF
TRBV18 | - | 14 | many | CATTRGTANYGYTF
TRBV4-1 | TRBD2 | 15 | - | CASSQLAGFQETQYF
TRBV28 | - | 16 | many | CASTRGHTTRGEKLFF
TRBV7-8 | TRBD2 | 15 | few | CASSSGLAGAREQYF
TRBV5-1 | TRBD2 | 14 | - | CASTHSGSYNEQFF
TRBV4-1 | - | 15 | many | CASSLGRTHTDTQYF
TRBV30 | - | 10 | many | CAWSVGDIVF
TRBV6-1 | - | 13 | many | CASTAPGKETQYF
TRBV6-2/TRBV6-3 | TRBD1 | 18 | few | CASSDLHFRGSSNQPQHF
TRBV7-6 | - | 19 | - | CASSFSGEGPLSVNTEAFF
TRBV19 | - | 15 | few | CASSSQGPNTGELFF
TRBV12-5 | - | 14 | few | CASGLGLVEETQYF
TRBV10-2 | - | 15 | few | CASSEGGVRNQPQHF
TRBV7-3 | TRBD1 | 14 | few | CASSPQQGAAKAFF
TRBV12-5 | TRBD2 | 16 | many | CASGLVGGSIIDEQFF
TRBV29-1 | - | 12 | many | CSVPAPTDTQYF
TRBV2 | - | 13 | many | CASSVTLNTEAFF
TRBV6-5 | - | 14 | many | CASSYSGRLDEQFF
TRBV20-1 | TRBD2 | 16 | few | CSAPNSLAGVPYEQYF
TRBV18 | - | 14 | many | CASSPTPRVDEQFF
TRBV5-1 | - | 13 | many | CASSLAALDEQYF
TRBV7-9 | TRBD2 | 16 | - | CASSLRAPSGWNEQYF
TRBV30 | TRBD2 | 15 | many | CAWSSLGGRGYEQYF
TRBV24-1 | - | 12 | few | CATSASGGEQFF
TRBV29-1 | TRBD2 | 13 | - | CSVEEGLASKVYF
TRBV2 | - | 15 | many | CASSDRGPSTDTQYF
TRBV12-5 | - | 14 | - | CASGLPDRSQPQHF
TRBV27 | - | 17 | - | CASSLLSPQGGGQPQHF
TRBV3-1 | - | 14 | many | CASSQASGYTEAFF
TRBV12-3/TRBV12-4 | - | 14 | many | CASSLGTDDFPQHF
TRBV12-5 | TRBD1 | 19 | many | CASGLVRTGGASRDTEAFF
TRBV30 | - | 14 | few | CAWSVGGPPGELFF
TRBV5-5 | TRBD1 | 18 | - | CASSLAQQGIGGANVLTF
TRBV3-1 | - | 12 | many | CAGRGSYNEQFF
TRBV27 | - | 13 | few | CASKSQANYGYTF
TRBV27 | TRBD2 | 19 | - | CASSLSRLYGLADTSTQYF
TRBV14 | TRBD2 | 14 | many | CASSRTSANNEQFF
TRBV24-1 | - | 12 | many | CATRGRGTEAFF
TRBV28 | - | 15 | - | CASSLSGMINEKLFF
TRBV7-9 | - | 12 | - | CASSSRIRGYTF
TRBV19 | - | 14 | - | CASSMRDHSYEQYF
TRBV12-3/TRBV12-4 | TRBD2 | 16 | - | CASSLTSGRPGDEQFF
TRBV15 | TRBD2 | 15 | many | CATMRGGRDTGELFF
TRBV11-2 | TRBD2 | 16 | many | CASSSLASGSNNEQFF